This TCR beta chain was recorded in a study of T cell repertoires in cytomegalovirus infection. Overall study context: It can be stated that public TCR beta signatures indicated CMV infection as well as a matching HLA type. Broader study findings: Across the ex vivo response, the dominant clonotypes were HLA-C-restricted CMV-specific TCR beta clonotypes. Summed frequency of public TCR beta families distinguished CMV carriers with the relevant HLA.

The CDR3 is 14 amino acids. CDR1 and CDR2 from the germline V gene are SGHVS and FQNEAQ. V shed 2 bases and J shed 7 bases, with 12 bases lying between them. At least ten counts were recorded for this clonotype. Antigen specificity is unknown. One entry per CDR3 protein results from TCRdb running MiXCR on the reads. The table lists some 800,000 distinct CDR3 sequences, less than 35% of them singletons. Sequencing used cultured CD8+ T cells from PBMCs, obtained from culture after CMV antigen stimulation. The TCR comes from a human donor in good health (CMV status not recorded). Some clones in this sample may be carry-over from other donors' samples. This sequence joins TRBV7-8 and TRBJ1-5; perhaps TRBD1 as D (5 bases). CDR3 amino acids: CASSLSPAGQPQHF. The CDR3 DNA reads TGTGCCAGCAGCTTAAGTCCGGCAGGGCAGCCCCAGCATTTT.